This T cell receptor beta chain was documented in a study of blood T cells in healthy people across ages. PCR was performed a second time for roughly 7 to 11 cycles using a sample-barcoded 5' primer and a J-beta primer mix. One entry per CDR3 protein, called by TCRdb with MiXCR from the 5' RACE reads. The sample contains under 2 million distinct CDR3 sequences, 30% to 35% of which appear only once. The CDR3 runs to 15 residues. Germline V gene sequence: CDR1 SGDLS, CDR2 YYNGEE. The V segment lost 0 bases and the J segment 2 bases; nucleotides outside the gene matches: 4. This clonotype was observed a handful of times.

The chain links TRBV9 to TRBJ1-2; 7 bases agree with TRBD1. The material sequenced was blood. This receptor was taken from a woman aged 25-40 years in good health. In nucleotides, the CDR3 is TGTGCCAGCAGCGTAGAAGACAGGGACAACTATGGCTACACCTTC. Translated: CASSVEDRDNYGYTF.